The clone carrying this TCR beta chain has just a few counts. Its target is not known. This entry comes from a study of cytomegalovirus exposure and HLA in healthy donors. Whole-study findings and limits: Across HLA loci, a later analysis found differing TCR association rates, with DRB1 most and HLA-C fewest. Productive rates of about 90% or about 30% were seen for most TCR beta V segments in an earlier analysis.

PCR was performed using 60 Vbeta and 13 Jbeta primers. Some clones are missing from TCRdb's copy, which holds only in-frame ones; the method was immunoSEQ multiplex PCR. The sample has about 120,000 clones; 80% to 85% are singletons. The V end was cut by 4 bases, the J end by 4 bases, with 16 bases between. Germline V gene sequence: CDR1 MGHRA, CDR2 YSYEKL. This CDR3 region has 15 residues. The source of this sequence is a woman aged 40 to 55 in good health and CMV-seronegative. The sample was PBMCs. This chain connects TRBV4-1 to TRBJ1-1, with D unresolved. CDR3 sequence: CASSPGGYEATEAFF. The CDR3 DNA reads TGCGCCAGCAGCCCGGGAGGGTACGAAGCCACTGAAGCTTTCTTT.